This TCR beta chain was profiled in a study of radiation and T cells in renal cell carcinoma (TCRdb year 2020). About the full investigation: The samples were drawn from a clinical trial, where primary renal cell carcinomas were treated with 15 Gy of stereotactic body radiation therapy and then removed by nephrectomy 4 weeks afterward. A total of 50 to 60 samples underwent TCR beta sequencing, made up of roughly 26 tumors and about 27 peripheral blood samples. In the roughly 49 samples combined, 4,016,671 unique CDR3 nucleotide sequences were found, encoding approximately 2,900,000 unique CDR3 amino acid sequences.

The time point label of this sample denotes: baseline pretreatment blood. The treatment or condition tag for this specimen amounts to: 15 Gy SBRT to primary tumor, nephrectomy 4 weeks later. To follow tumor-enriched clonotypes, serial peripheral blood was collected from radiation-treated patients at baseline and at 2 weeks and 4 weeks after SBRT. Every patient's renal cell carcinoma showed clear cell pathology. Genomic DNA for TCR sequencing was prepared using the QIAamp DNA Blood Mini Kit (Qiagen). The analyses included only samples that passed all quality control checks. TCR beta libraries were generated from genomic DNA with the immunoSEQ kit, following the manufacturer's recommendations. To prepare libraries, a first multiplex PCR with proprietary primers was run, followed by a second PCR that added unique barcodes, and a bead cleanup was done after each round. Each sample batch included a kit-provided positive control reaction and a negative control reaction. The final libraries underwent checking on an Agilent 4200 TapeStation D1000 ScreenTape, volumetric pooling, and quantification by qPCR. Sequencing ran on an Illumina NextSeq500 with a MidOutput 150-cycle cartridge, using 156 Read1 and 15 Index1 cycles with kit custom primers. The pooled library was loaded at 1.0 pM, and around 20% PhiX control was spiked in. In the authors' own workflow: Vendor-processed data were analyzed in R, and a clonotype was defined as all T cells sharing the same CDR3 nucleotide sequence. In the clone abundance analyses, frequencies in each sample were normalized to that sample's 10,000 most abundant clones. Public T cell clones, averaging fewer than five per sample, were removed before analysis. A difference in abundance of at least 32-fold between compartments was used to define tumor-enriched and baseline blood-enriched clonotypes. A beta-binomial differential abundance model was applied to find clonotypes that expanded or contracted between blood time points. Tumor-blood repertoire similarity was measured with the Baroni-Urbani and Buser coefficient, and group comparisons used two-tailed Wilcoxon tests in R. TCRdb carries this immuneACCESS record with in-frame sequences only. Its versions omit some clonotypes, under half of them owing to an unresolved V gene in the studies checked, with the rest unexplained. The V and J calls and clone size were taken over from that table, and D and trimming were inferred from the DNA. Present in this sample are tens of thousands of clones, 82% of which were seen just once. The ten biggest clones cover roughly 6.1% of the sample.

As regards this clone: Its recognized antigen is unknown. Per-nucleotide qualities are absent, and no much larger clonotype sits a single base away.

Summary of the overall study and its limitations: No pretreatment tumor biopsies were available, so the baseline intratumoral presence of clonotypes could not be determined. Blood repertoire dynamics were not followed beyond 4 weeks after treatment. With a single-armed trial design, the study had no way to address how radiation dose or scheduling affects the TCR repertoire. In blood, the top tumor clonotypes increased from baseline to 2 weeks after radiation and then shrank by 4 weeks, which suggests a temporary expansion of tumor-resident clones.

Reading the germline V gene gives CDR1 MDHEN and CDR2 SYDVKM. There are 17 amino acids in the CDR3, from cysteine to phenylalanine inclusive. CDR3 DNA only is kept here, 51 bases in frame from base 1. The junction shows trimming of 6 bases on V and 4 bases on J, plus 22 bases between the germline ends. This sequence was found in a man aged 55 to 70 with renal cell carcinoma. Sequences were derived from blood, sampled from a patient whose treatment included radiotherapy and nephrectomy. The V and J segments used are TRBV28 and TRBJ1-5, with TRBD1 tentatively as D gene (6 bases match). In nucleotides, the sequence is TGTGCCAGCAGCCCCTGGACAGCTGGCCGGTCAAATCAGCCCCAGCATTTT. It encodes CASSPWTAGRSNQPQHF. Full variable domain (CDR3 extended with the reference TRBV28 and TRBJ1-5 proteins): DVKVTQSSRYLVKRTGEKVFLECVQDMDHENMFWYRQDPGLGLRLIYFSYDVKMKEKGDIPEGYSVSREKKERFSLILESASTNQTSMYLCASSPWTAGRSNQPQHFGDGTRLSIL.